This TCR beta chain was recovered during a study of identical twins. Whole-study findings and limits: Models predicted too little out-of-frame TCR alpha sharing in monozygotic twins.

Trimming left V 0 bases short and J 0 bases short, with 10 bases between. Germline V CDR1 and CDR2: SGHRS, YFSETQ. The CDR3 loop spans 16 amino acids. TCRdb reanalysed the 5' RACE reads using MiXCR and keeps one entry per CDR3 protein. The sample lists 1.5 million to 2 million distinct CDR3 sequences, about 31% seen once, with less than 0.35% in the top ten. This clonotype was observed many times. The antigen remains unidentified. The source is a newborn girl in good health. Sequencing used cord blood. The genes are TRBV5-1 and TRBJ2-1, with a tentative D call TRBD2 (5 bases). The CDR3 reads CASSLATGSSYNEQFF. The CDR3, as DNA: TGCGCCAGCAGCTTGGCAACGGGGAGCTCCTACAATGAGCAGTTCTTC.